This T cell receptor (beta chain) came from a study of human T cells and chemical hapten exposure. Time point noted: patch test 2, 6 weeks after DPC sensitization. Treatment denoted: therapeutic diphenylcyclopropenone sensitization with weekly scalp DPC. Looked up from germline, CDR1 is SGHTA and CDR2 is FQGNSA. The CDR3 spans 15 residues. V lost 4 bases, J lost 4 bases, and 15 bases lay in between. Using its own MiXCR run on the RACE reads, TCRdb lists one record per CDR3 protein. The table lists around 50,000 distinct CDR3 sequences, about 10% of them singletons, with 1.5% to 2% in the top ten. The specimen was whole blood, collected in connection with sensitization to the hapten diphenylcyclopropenone (DPC). The receptor's source is a woman in her fifties or sixties with alopecia areata. Some clones in this sample may be carry-over from other donors' samples. The chain combines TRBV7-2 with TRBJ2-3; D might be TRBD1 (5 bases). CDR3 region: CASSSVVGLADTQYF. The CDR3 DNA reads TGTGCCAGCAGCTCCGTGGTGGGGCTCGCAGATACGCAGTATTTT.